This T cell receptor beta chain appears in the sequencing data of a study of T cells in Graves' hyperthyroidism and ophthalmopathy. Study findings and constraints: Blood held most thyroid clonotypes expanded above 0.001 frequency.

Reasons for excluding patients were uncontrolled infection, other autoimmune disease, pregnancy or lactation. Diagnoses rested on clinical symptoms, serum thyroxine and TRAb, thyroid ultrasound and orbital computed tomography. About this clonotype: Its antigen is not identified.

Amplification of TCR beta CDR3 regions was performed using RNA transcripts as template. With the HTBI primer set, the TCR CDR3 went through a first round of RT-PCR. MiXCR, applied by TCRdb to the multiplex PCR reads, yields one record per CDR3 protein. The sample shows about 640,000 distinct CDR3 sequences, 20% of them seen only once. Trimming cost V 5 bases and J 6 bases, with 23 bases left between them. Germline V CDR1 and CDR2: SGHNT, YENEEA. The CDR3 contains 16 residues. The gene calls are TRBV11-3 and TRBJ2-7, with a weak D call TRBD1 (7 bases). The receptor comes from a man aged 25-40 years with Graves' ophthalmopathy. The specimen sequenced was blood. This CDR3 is CASSHPSRRGEREQYF. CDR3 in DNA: TGTGCCAGCAGCCACCCTTCGCGCAGGGGGGAACGCGAGCAGTACTTC.